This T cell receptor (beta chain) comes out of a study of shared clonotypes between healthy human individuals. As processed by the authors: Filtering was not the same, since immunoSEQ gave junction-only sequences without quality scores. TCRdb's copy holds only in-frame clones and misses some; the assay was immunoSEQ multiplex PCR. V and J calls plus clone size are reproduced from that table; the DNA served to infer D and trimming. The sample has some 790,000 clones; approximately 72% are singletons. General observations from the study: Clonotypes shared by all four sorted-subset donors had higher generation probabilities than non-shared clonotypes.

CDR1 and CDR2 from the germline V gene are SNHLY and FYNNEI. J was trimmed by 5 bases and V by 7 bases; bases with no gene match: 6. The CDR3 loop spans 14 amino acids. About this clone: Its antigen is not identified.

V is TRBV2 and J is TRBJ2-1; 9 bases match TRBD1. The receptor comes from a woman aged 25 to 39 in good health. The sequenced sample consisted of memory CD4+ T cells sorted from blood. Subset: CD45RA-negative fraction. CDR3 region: CASTGTGINNEQFF. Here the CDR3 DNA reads TGTGCCAGCACCGGGACAGGGATCAACAATGAGCAGTTCTTC.